The T cell receptor beta chain under discussion was sequenced for a study of CD8 T cells in ankylosing spondylitis. Findings of the study overall: There was a TCR beta motif, made of eight highly homologous variants, that appeared characteristic of ankylosing spondylitis blood.

With respect to this clonotype: Its cognate antigen is unknown.

Germline CDR1 and CDR2: MNHNS and SASEGT. The length of the CDR3 is 15 residues. Trimming pared 6 bases from V and 7 bases from J, leaving 19 bases between. TCRdb fed the 5' RACE reads into MiXCR, producing one record per CDR3 protein. The table includes around 450,000 distinct CDR3 sequences, 25% to 30% detected once. The receptor was isolated from a male donor with ankylosing spondylitis. The J gene is TRBJ1-5, the V gene TRBV6-1, with D perhaps matching TRBD1 (6 bases). The sequencing sample was made of blood, either unsorted or a sorted T cell fraction (not recorded which). The DNA for the CDR3 is TGTGCCAGCAGGGATCCGGGGGACATTGGACAGCCCCAGCATTTT. Translated, it gives CASRDPGDIGQPQHF.